Each of the 14 T cell receptor beta chains below was sequenced from the same sample in a study of CD4+ T cells in melanoma. Clones were read by immunoSEQ multiplex PCR, and TCRdb kept only the in-frame ones, dropping some. This table holds 50,000 or so clones, approximately 92% found once. The specimen sequenced was peripheral blood. The receptor set was obtained from a human donor with melanoma.

Note on this clone: Other DNA sequences in this sample translate to the same CDR3. The V gene is TRBV7-9, the J gene TRBJ1-3; tentative D call: TRBD1 (5 bases). The CDR3 consists of 16 residues. CDR1 is SEHNR, CDR2 FQNEAQ, per germline (reference sequence). Trimming took 8 bases from V and 0 from J, leaving 17 bases between them. The CDR3 nucleotides are TGTGCCAGCGCCAAATTGGGGGGGGTCTCTGGAAACACCATATATTTT. Its protein is CASAKLGGVSGNTIYF. The full variable domain, rest sourced from reference TRBV7-9 and TRBJ1-3, is DTGVSQNPRHKITKRGQNVTFRCDPISEHNRLYWYRQTLGQGPEFLTYFQNEAQLEKSRLLSDRFSAERPKGSFSTLEIQRTEQGDSAMYLCASAKLGGVSGNTIYFGEGSWLTVV.

V usage is TRBV19 and J usage is TRBJ2-2; D is perhaps TRBD1 (5 bases). V was pared by 6 bases and J by 0 bases, with 5 bases between. This CDR3 comprises 13 residues. In germline, CDR1 is LNHDA, CDR2 SQIVND (reference sequence). This CDR3 is CASRTANTGELFF. The DNA of the CDR3 is TGTGCCAGTAGGACAGCGAACACCGGGGAGCTGTTTTTT.

This clone was detected a few times. V and J are TRBV15 and TRBJ2-1; 12 bases are a match to TRBD2. This CDR3 has 15 residues. V lost 1 base, J lost 7 bases, and 2 bases stayed unmatched. CDR1 and CDR2 from the germline V gene are LNHNV and YYDKDF (reference sequence). The CDR3 here is CATSRGTSGVNEQFF. The CDR3 bases are TGTGCCACCAGCAGAGGGACTAGCGGGGTTAATGAGCAGTTCTTC. The full variable domain, in which reference TRBV15 and TRBJ2-1 provide the parts outside the CDR3, is DAMVIQNPRYQVTQFGKPVTLSCSQTLNHNVMYWYQQKSSQAPKLLFHYYDKDFNNEADTPDNFQSRRPNTSFCFLDIRSPGLGDTAMYLCATSRGTSGVNEQFFGPGTRLTVL.

This chain uses TRBV7-2 with TRBJ2-1; possible D gene TRBD2, 6 bases. Germline values: CDR1 SGHTA, CDR2 FQGNSA. V was cut by 5 bases and J by 7 bases, with 18 bases left in between. The CDR3 totals 15 residues. The DNA of the CDR3 is TGTGCCAGCAGCATACGCTGGGGCAGCGGGAATGAGCAGTTCTTC. Translation: CASSIRWGSGNEQFF.

This clone was seen a few times. The V call is TRBV19, the J call TRBJ2-3; TRBD2 matches 10 bases. The trim removed 3 bases at V and 3 bases at J, leaving 6 bases unmatched. CDR3 length: 16 amino acids. Germline V gene lookup returns CDR1 LNHDA and CDR2 SQIVND (reference sequence). DNA of the CDR3: TGTGCCAGTAGTATTACCAGCGGGGGGGCGACAGATACGCAGTATTTT. This gives the protein CASSITSGGATDTQYF.

The chain couples TRBV27 to TRBJ1-5; a weak D match, TRBD1 (5 bases). Germline V CDR1 and CDR2: MNHEY, SMNVEV (reference sequence). The CDR3 totals 13 residues. V shed 2 bases and J shed 7 bases, with 9 bases lying between them. The CDR3 region is CASSLGGRQPQHF. The CDR3 region has the DNA TGTGCCAGCAGTTTAGGGGGGAGGCAGCCCCAGCATTTT.

The chain combines TRBV10-1 with TRBJ2-5, with 9 bases lining up with TRBD2. The germline CDR1 and CDR2 sequences are WNHNN and SYGVQD (reference sequence). V lost 6 bases to trimming and J lost 7 bases; unmatched junction nucleotides: 9. The CDR3 covers 14 residues. The DNA of the CDR3 is TGCGCCAGCAGCTCCGGGACTAGCAAAGGGACCCAGTACTTC. It encodes CASSSGTSKGTQYF.

This clone appeared once. The V call is TRBV7-5, the J call TRBJ1-5; TRBD1, the D gene given by the table, was not confirmed from the DNA. TRBV7-5 is a pseudogene segment. The CDR3 runs to 13 residues. The CDR3 spells CARSLAGTGGQHF. In DNA, the CDR3 is TGTGCCAGAAGCTTAGCGGGGACAGGGGGCCAGCATTTT.

This rearrangement joins TRBV15 to TRBJ1-1; D is unclear. The CDR3 runs to 14 residues. Trimming left V 3 bases short and J 0 bases short, with 8 bases between. Germline CDR1 is LNHNV and CDR2 is YYDKDF (reference sequence). CDR3 sequence: CATSSARLNTEAFF. The CDR3, as DNA: TGTGCCACCAGCAGTGCTCGGCTGAACACTGAAGCTTTCTTT.

This chain links TRBV19 with TRBJ1-5; D is uncertain. The CDR3 loop spans 13 amino acids. Per the germline V gene, CDR1 is LNHDA and CDR2 is SQIVND (reference sequence). Trimming removed 7 bases at V and 2 bases at J, with 9 bases between. The CDR3 DNA sequence: TGTGCCAGTACCCGACGGGGCAATCAGCCCCAGCATTTT. It specifies CASTRRGNQPQHF.

This clone showed up just once. The chain carries TRBV7-9 and TRBJ1-6; D might be TRBD1 (6 bases). Germline-derived CDR1 and CDR2 are SEHNR and FQNEAQ (reference sequence). Trimming took off 6 bases at V and 6 bases at J, with 12 bases between the two ends. There are 14 residues in the CDR3. CDR3 bases: TGTGCCAGCAGGCTTACAGGGTTTAATTCACCCCTCCACTTT. Residues: CASRLTGFNSPLHF.

The rearrangement uses TRBV18 and TRBJ2-3; TRBD1 matches at 9 bases. CDR1 is KGHSH, CDR2 LQKENI, per germline. V dropped 7 bases and J dropped 6; count of bases not matched to a gene: 14. This CDR3 has 16 amino acids. This CDR3 is CASYSSLGQGSDTQYF. As DNA, the CDR3 is TGTGCCAGCTACTCCTCTCTGGGACAGGGTTCCGATACGCAGTATTTT.

The rearrangement links TRBV6-5 to TRBJ1-5; D may be TRBD1 (6 bases). Germline loops: CDR1 MNHEY, CDR2 SVGAGI. The CDR3 extends over 14 amino acids. Trimming took 7 bases from V and 7 from J, leaving 17 bases between them. The CDR3 is CASTSGGGGQPQHF. CDR3 bases: TGTGCCAGCACCTCCGGCGGGGGCGGGCAGCCCCAGCATTTT.

The V and J genes are TRBV11-1 and TRBJ2-5; the D call may be TRBD1 or TRBD2 (5 bases each). The CDR3 sequence is 15 residues long. The V and J ends lost 0 bases and 4 bases respectively, with 12 bases between them. Germline values: CDR1 SGHAT, CDR2 FQDESV (reference sequence). The CDR3 DNA is TGTGCCAGCAGCTTAGCCATAGGTGGGGGAGAGACCCAGTACTTC. Residues: CASSLAIGGGETQYF.